This entry lists 20 T cell receptor beta chains sequenced from one sample in a study of human T cells and chemical hapten exposure. Time point in this sample: patch test 1, 2 weeks after DPC sensitization. Treatment reported: therapeutic diphenylcyclopropenone sensitization with weekly scalp DPC. TCRdb reanalysed the RACE reads using MiXCR and keeps one entry per CDR3 protein. The repertoire holds just under 350,000 distinct CDR3 sequences, roughly 6.9% seen once, with around 8.2% in the top ten. Sequencing used whole blood, obtained in connection with sensitization to the hapten diphenylcyclopropenone (DPC). Every receptor here comes from a woman aged 18 to 35 with alopecia areata. Some clones in this sample may be carry-over from other donors' samples.

This clonotype was counted only a few times. CDR3 amino acids: CASSSGTATYGYTF. CDR3 DNA sequence: TGCGCCAGCAGCTCCGGGACAGCAACCTATGGCTACACCTTC. The chain uses TRBV5-1 and TRBJ1-2; 7 bases align to TRBD1. In germline, CDR1 is SGHRS, CDR2 YFSETQ. This CDR3 is built from 14 residues. V shed 3 bases and J 4 bases; nucleotides not matched to a gene: 6.

This clonotype has just a few counts. The chain uses TRBV12-3 or TRBV12-4 and TRBJ2-7, with TRBD2 identical over 7 bases. CDR3 length: 15 amino acids. With 1 base clipped from V and 4 bases from J, the junction kept 7 bases outside the gene matches. CDR3 protein: CASSLGGGGGYEQYF. CDR3 coding DNA: TGTGCCAGCAGTTTAGGTGGCGGCGGGGGTTACGAGCAGTACTTC.

This clonotype was seen only a few times. V is TRBV7-2 and J is TRBJ1-1; 8 nucleotides agree with TRBD1. The CDR3 consists of 13 residues. With 7 bases clipped from V and 4 bases from J, the junction kept 5 bases outside the gene matches. CDR1 SGHTA and CDR2 FQGNSA come from the germline V gene. As DNA, the CDR3 is TGTGCCAGCACCCTCAGGGGGCCCACTGAAGCTTTCTTT. It encodes CASTLRGPTEAFF.

This clonotype showed up just a few times. V gene TRBV7-9 combines with J gene TRBJ1-3; no firm D call. This CDR3 comprises 16 residues. The germline V gene has CDR1 SEHNR and CDR2 FQNEAQ (reference sequence). The germline V and J ends were trimmed by 0 bases and 0 bases, with 9 bases remaining between them. The DNA of the CDR3 is TGTGCCAGCAGCTTAGCCCCTGGTGCCTCTGGAAACACCATATATTTT. Translating gives CASSLAPGASGNTIYF.

This clonotype was recorded at least ten times. The rearrangement joins TRBV11-1 to TRBJ2-7; D may be TRBD1 (6 bases). Germline-derived CDR1 and CDR2 are SGHAT and FQDESV (reference sequence). V lost 4 bases and J lost 5, with 15 bases in between. CDR3 length equals 14 residues. The CDR3 region has the DNA TGTGCCAGCAGCTCTAGGGGGAAAGGAGACGAGCAGTACTTC. The encoded protein is CASSSRGKGDEQYF.

The sample holds one count of this clonotype. The gene calls are TRBV7-2 and TRBJ2-3, with 9 positions matching TRBD2. Germline assignment: CDR1 SGHTA and CDR2 FQGNSA. V dropped 5 bases and J dropped 1; count of bases not matched to a gene: 4. The CDR3 spans 15 residues. The CDR3 sequence is CASSTRLAGTDTQYF. The CDR3 nucleotides are TGTGCCAGCAGCACTCGACTAGCGGGCACAGATACGCAGTATTTT.

The chain links TRBV28 to TRBJ1-1, with 10 bases matching TRBD1. Trimming at V came to 7 bases and at J to 4 bases, leaving 6 bases not matched to a gene. From germline, CDR1 is MDHEN and CDR2 SYDVKM. This CDR3 spans 14 amino acids. CDR3 residues: CASTPGQGITEAFF. The CDR3 DNA follows: TGTGCCAGCACCCCGGGACAGGGGATCACTGAAGCTTTCTTT. The full variable domain, its missing parts supplied by reference TRBV28 and TRBJ1-1, is DVKVTQSSRYLVKRTGEKVFLECVQDMDHENMFWYRQDPGLGLRLIYFSYDVKMKEKGDIPEGYSVSREKKERFSLILESASTNQTSMYLCASTPGQGITEAFFGQGTRLTVV.

The chain couples TRBV29-1 to TRBJ2-1; D gene ambiguous. Trimming took off 6 bases at V and 5 bases at J, with 11 bases between the two ends. The CDR3 extends over 12 amino acids. The germline V gene has CDR1 SQVTM and CDR2 ANQGSEA. CDR3 nucleotide sequence: TGCAGCGTCCATCCACCTCACAATGAGCAGTTCTTC. Translated, it gives CSVHPPHNEQFF.

This clonotype was seen ten or more times. Here the CDR3 DNA reads TGTGCCAGCATCTGGCCCGAGCCCCAGCATTTT. This sequence encodes CASIWPEPQHF. The chain uses TRBV12-3 or TRBV12-4 and TRBJ1-5; D not resolved. Trimming pared 7 bases from V and 8 bases from J, leaving 9 bases between. The CDR3 sequence is 11 residues long.

The chain carries TRBV20-1 and TRBJ1-1; tentatively, D is TRBD1 (6 bases). This CDR3 is built from 15 residues. The V gene's germline CDR1 is DFQATT and CDR2 SNEGSKA (reference sequence). The germline V and J ends were trimmed by 0 bases and 3 bases, with 14 bases remaining between them. The CDR3 loop reads CSARDHLTGYTEAFF. In nucleotides, the CDR3 is TGCAGTGCTAGAGACCATCTGACAGGTTACACTGAAGCTTTCTTT.

This clonotype was seen a handful of times. This CDR3 is CASSQDTGPIPAFF. CDR3 nucleotide sequence: TGCGCCAGCAGCCAAGATACTGGGCCTATCCCAGCTTTCTTT. J is TRBJ1-1 and V is TRBV4-1; D remains ambiguous. The CDR3 extends over 14 amino acids. The ends were cut back, 0 bases at V and 10 bases at J, with 15 bases in the middle. CDR1 MGHRA and CDR2 YSYEKL come from the germline V gene.

This clonotype was found a few times. This sequence joins TRBV2 and TRBJ2-3, with D maybe TRBD2 (5 bases). CDR1 and CDR2 from the germline V gene are SNHLY and FYNNEI. V was cut by 2 bases and J by 1 base, with 10 bases left in between. The CDR3 is 15 amino acids. The CDR3 reads CASSERGTGTDTQYF. The CDR3 DNA follows: TGTGCCAGCAGTGAACGGGGTACGGGCACAGATACGCAGTATTTT.

This clonotype was seen ten or more times. The genes are TRBV12-3 or TRBV12-4 and TRBJ2-6; the match to TRBD2 covers 8 bases. V was clipped by 5 bases and J by 5 bases; unmatched bases: 11. This CDR3 contains 17 residues. The CDR3 sequence is CASSPSGSGFRANVLTF. In nucleotides, the CDR3 is TGTGCCAGCAGTCCTAGCGGGTCGGGCTTTCGGGCCAACGTCCTGACTTTC.

The chain joins TRBV27 to TRBJ1-4, with 9 bases that match TRBD1. Unmatched junction bases numbered 9, after V lost 10 bases and J lost 9 bases. The CDR3 is made up of 13 amino acids. The germline V gene encodes CDR1 MNHEY and CDR2 SMNVEV (reference sequence). Written as DNA, the CDR3 is TGTGCCACCGCGGAGACAGGGGGACAAAAACTGTTTTTT. Translation gives CATAETGGQKLFF. Supplemented by reference TRBV27 and TRBJ1-4, the full variable domain reads EAQVTQNPRYLITVTGKKLTVTCSQNMNHEYMSWYRQDPGLGLRQIYYSMNVEVTDKGDVPEGYKVSRKEKRNFPLILESPSPNQTSLYFCATAETGGQKLFFGSGTQLSVL.

A few counts support this clonotype. The chain uses TRBV7-9 and TRBJ2-7; D not certain. The CDR3 runs 12 residues. V was clipped by 3 bases and J by 4 bases, with 7 bases between them. Germline loops: CDR1 SEHNR, CDR2 FQNEAQ (reference sequence). CDR3 bases: TGTGCCAGCAGCTTTGGAGATTACGAGCAGTACTTC. Protein sequence: CASSFGDYEQYF.

This CDR3 reads CASSLEGGTHEAFF. The CDR3 nucleotides read TGTGCCAGCAGCTTAGAGGGGGGGACACATGAAGCTTTCTTT. J is TRBJ1-1 and V is TRBV7-8; tentatively, D is TRBD1 (6 bases). This CDR3 has 14 residues. Germline V gene data show CDR1 as SGHVS and CDR2 as FQNEAQ. The V gene lost 1 base and the J gene lost 7 bases, with 13 bases spanning the gap.

The chain has TRBV7-9 and TRBJ1-4, with D possibly being TRBD1 (5 bases). Germline V gene data show CDR1 as SEHNR and CDR2 as FQNEAQ (reference sequence). The CDR3 totals 14 residues. V was pared by 8 bases and J by 4 bases, with 14 bases between. Here the CDR3 reads CASAGDLINEKLFF. The CDR3, as DNA: TGTGCCAGCGCCGGGGACCTGATTAATGAAAAACTGTTTTTT.

In its sample, this clonotype was seen a few times. This chain joins TRBV20-1 and TRBJ1-2, with D unclear. CDR3 size: 13 residues. Germline V gene data show CDR1 as DFQATT and CDR2 as SNEGSKA (reference sequence). Trimming took off 4 bases at V and 1 base at J, with 10 bases between the two ends. CDR3 in amino acids: CSATQTSNYGYTF. In DNA, the CDR3 is TGCAGTGCTACCCAGACAAGTAACTATGGCTACACCTTC.

The chain joins TRBV19 to TRBJ2-3, with 9 nucleotides matching TRBD2. Germline values: CDR1 LNHDA, CDR2 SQIVND (reference sequence). Trimming at V came to 4 bases and at J to 5 bases, leaving 4 bases not matched to a gene. The CDR3 runs 14 residues. Here the CDR3 DNA reads TGTGCCAGTAGTACTAGCGGGGTTCGAGATACGCAGTATTTT. Its translation: CASSTSGVRDTQYF.

The V call is TRBV5-4, the J call TRBJ2-7; a weak D match, TRBD1 (6 bases). Trimming shortened V by 4 bases and J by 5 bases, and 13 bases separated the two germline ends. CDR3 size: 13 residues. The V gene's germline CDR1 is SGHNT and CDR2 YYREEE (reference sequence). CDR3 loop: CASSVDSLNEQYF. For the CDR3, the DNA is TGTGCCAGCAGCGTGGACAGCCTAAACGAGCAGTACTTC.